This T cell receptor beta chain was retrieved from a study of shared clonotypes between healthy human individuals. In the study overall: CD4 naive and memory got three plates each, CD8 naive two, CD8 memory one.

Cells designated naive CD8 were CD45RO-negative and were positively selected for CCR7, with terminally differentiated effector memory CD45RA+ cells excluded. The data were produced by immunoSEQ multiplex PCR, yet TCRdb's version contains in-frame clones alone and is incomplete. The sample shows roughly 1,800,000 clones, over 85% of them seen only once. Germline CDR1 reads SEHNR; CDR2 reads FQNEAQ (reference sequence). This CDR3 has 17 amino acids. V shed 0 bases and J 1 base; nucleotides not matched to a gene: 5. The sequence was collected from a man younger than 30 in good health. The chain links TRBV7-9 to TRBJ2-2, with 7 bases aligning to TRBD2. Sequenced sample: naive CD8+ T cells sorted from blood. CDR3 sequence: CASSLAPAGLNTGELFF. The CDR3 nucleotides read TGTGCCAGCAGCTTAGCGCCAGCGGGGCTGAACACCGGGGAGCTGTTTTTT.